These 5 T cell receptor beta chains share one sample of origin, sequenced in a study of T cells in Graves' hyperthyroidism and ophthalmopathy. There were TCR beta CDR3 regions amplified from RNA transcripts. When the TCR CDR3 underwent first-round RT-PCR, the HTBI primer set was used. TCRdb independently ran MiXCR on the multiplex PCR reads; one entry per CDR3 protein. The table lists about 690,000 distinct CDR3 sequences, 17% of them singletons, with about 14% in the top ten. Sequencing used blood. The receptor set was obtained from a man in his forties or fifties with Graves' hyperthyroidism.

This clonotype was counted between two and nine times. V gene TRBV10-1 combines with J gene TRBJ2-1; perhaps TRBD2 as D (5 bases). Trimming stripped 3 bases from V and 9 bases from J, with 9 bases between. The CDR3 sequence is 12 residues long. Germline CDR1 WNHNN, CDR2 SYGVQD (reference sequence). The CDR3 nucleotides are TGCGCCAGCAGTGAAGCCGGGATTGAGCAGTTCTTC. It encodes CASSEAGIEQFF.

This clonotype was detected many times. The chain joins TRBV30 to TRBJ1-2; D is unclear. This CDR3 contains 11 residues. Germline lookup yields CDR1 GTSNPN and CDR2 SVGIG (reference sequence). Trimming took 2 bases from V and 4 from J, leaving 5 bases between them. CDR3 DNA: TGTGCCTGGAGTACGGTCTATGGCTACACCTTC. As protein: CAWSTVYGYTF.

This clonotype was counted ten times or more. This CDR3 reads CASSLGTSGSAGRETQYF. DNA for the CDR3: TGTGCCAGCAGCCTCGGGACTAGCGGGAGTGCTGGTCGGGAGACCCAGTACTTC. The rearrangement uses TRBV27 and TRBJ2-5; 14 positions agree with TRBD2. Germline values: CDR1 MNHEY, CDR2 SMNVEV (reference sequence). Losses at the gene ends were 6 bases for V and 5 bases for J; bases not matched to a gene: 14. The CDR3 is 18 residues long.

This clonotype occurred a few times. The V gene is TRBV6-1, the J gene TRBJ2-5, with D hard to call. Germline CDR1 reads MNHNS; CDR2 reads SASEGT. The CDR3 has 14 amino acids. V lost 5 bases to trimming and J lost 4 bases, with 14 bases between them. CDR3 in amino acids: CASSPSRARETQYF. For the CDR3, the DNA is TGTGCCAGCAGTCCCAGCCGGGCCAGAGAGACCCAGTACTTC.

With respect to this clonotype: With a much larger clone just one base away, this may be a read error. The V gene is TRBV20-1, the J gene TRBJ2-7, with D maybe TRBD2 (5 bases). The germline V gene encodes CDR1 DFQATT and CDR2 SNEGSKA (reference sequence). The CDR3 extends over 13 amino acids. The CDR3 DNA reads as TGCAGTACTAGAGATGCGGGTCGGGACGAGCAGTACTTC. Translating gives CSTRDAGRDEQYF.